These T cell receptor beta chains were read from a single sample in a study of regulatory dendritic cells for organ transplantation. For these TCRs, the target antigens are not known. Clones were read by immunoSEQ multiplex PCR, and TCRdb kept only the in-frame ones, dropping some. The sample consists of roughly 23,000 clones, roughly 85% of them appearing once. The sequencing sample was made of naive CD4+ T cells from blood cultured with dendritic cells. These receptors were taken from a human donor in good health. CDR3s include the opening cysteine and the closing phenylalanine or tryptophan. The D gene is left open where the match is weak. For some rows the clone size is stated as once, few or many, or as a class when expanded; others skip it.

CDR3 protein: CASSGTLSSYEQYF
CDR3 DNA: TGTGCCAGCAGCGGGACGTTGAGCTCCTACGAGCAGTACTTC
V gene: TRBV6-6
D gene: .
J gene: TRBJ2-7
clone size: .

CDR3 protein: CASSQVLIVSGGAYEQFF
CDR3 DNA: TGTGCCAGCAGCCAAGTCTTAATTGTTAGCGGGGGGGCCTATGAGCAGTTCTTC
V gene: TRBV4-2
D gene: TRBD2
J gene: TRBJ2-1
clone size: .

CDR3 protein: CASSLTAGIGANVLTF
CDR3 DNA: TGTGCCAGCAGCTTAACGGCCGGAATTGGGGCCAACGTCCTGACTTTC
V gene: TRBV7-3
D gene: .
J gene: TRBJ2-6
clone size: .

CDR3 protein: CAISESRGRGDSYNEQFF
CDR3 DNA: TGTGCCATCAGTGAGTCGAGAGGACGGGGGGATTCCTACAATGAGCAGTTCTTC
V gene: TRBV10-3
D gene: TRBD2
J gene: TRBJ2-1
clone size: .

CDR3 protein: CASSPPGLTSGPSGIEQFF
CDR3 DNA: TGTGCCAGCAGCCCCCCCGGGTTAACTAGCGGGCCCTCGGGTATTGAGCAGTTCTTC
V gene: TRBV11-3
D gene: TRBD2
J gene: TRBJ2-1
clone size: .

CDR3 protein: CASSYSRGSYYEQYF
CDR3 DNA: TGTGCCAGCAGTTACTCGAGGGGGAGCTACTACGAGCAGTACTTC
V gene: TRBV6-5
D gene: .
J gene: TRBJ2-7
clone size: .

CDR3 protein: CASTRHGSSYEQYF
CDR3 DNA: TGTGCCAGTACCCGACACGGGAGCTCCTACGAGCAGTACTTC
V gene: TRBV19
D gene: .
J gene: TRBJ2-7
clone size: few

CDR3 protein: CASSRKGQKETQYF
CDR3 DNA: TGTGCTAGCAGCCGAAAGGGACAGAAAGAGACCCAGTACTTC
V gene: TRBV7-7
D gene: TRBD1
J gene: TRBJ2-5
clone size: .

CDR3 protein: CASSLTGGAYSPLHF
CDR3 DNA: TGTGCCAGCAGCTTAACAGGGGGCGCGTATTCACCCCTCCACTTT
V gene: TRBV11-2
D gene: TRBD1
J gene: TRBJ1-6
clone size: few

CDR3 protein: CSAMPTGTGDSYEQYF
CDR3 DNA: TGCAGCGCAATGCCAACCGGGACAGGGGACTCCTACGAGCAGTACTTC
V gene: TRBV29-1
D gene: TRBD1
J gene: TRBJ2-7
clone size: .

CDR3 protein: CASSWGGLRRTEAFF
CDR3 DNA: TGTGCCAGCAGTTGGGGGGGGCTGCGGAGGACTGAAGCTTTCTTT
V gene: TRBV6-5
D gene: .
J gene: TRBJ1-1
clone size: .

CDR3 protein: CASTQGPIYEQYF
CDR3 DNA: TGTGCCAGCACGCAAGGCCCCATCTACGAGCAGTACTTC
V gene: TRBV28
D gene: .
J gene: TRBJ2-7
clone size: .